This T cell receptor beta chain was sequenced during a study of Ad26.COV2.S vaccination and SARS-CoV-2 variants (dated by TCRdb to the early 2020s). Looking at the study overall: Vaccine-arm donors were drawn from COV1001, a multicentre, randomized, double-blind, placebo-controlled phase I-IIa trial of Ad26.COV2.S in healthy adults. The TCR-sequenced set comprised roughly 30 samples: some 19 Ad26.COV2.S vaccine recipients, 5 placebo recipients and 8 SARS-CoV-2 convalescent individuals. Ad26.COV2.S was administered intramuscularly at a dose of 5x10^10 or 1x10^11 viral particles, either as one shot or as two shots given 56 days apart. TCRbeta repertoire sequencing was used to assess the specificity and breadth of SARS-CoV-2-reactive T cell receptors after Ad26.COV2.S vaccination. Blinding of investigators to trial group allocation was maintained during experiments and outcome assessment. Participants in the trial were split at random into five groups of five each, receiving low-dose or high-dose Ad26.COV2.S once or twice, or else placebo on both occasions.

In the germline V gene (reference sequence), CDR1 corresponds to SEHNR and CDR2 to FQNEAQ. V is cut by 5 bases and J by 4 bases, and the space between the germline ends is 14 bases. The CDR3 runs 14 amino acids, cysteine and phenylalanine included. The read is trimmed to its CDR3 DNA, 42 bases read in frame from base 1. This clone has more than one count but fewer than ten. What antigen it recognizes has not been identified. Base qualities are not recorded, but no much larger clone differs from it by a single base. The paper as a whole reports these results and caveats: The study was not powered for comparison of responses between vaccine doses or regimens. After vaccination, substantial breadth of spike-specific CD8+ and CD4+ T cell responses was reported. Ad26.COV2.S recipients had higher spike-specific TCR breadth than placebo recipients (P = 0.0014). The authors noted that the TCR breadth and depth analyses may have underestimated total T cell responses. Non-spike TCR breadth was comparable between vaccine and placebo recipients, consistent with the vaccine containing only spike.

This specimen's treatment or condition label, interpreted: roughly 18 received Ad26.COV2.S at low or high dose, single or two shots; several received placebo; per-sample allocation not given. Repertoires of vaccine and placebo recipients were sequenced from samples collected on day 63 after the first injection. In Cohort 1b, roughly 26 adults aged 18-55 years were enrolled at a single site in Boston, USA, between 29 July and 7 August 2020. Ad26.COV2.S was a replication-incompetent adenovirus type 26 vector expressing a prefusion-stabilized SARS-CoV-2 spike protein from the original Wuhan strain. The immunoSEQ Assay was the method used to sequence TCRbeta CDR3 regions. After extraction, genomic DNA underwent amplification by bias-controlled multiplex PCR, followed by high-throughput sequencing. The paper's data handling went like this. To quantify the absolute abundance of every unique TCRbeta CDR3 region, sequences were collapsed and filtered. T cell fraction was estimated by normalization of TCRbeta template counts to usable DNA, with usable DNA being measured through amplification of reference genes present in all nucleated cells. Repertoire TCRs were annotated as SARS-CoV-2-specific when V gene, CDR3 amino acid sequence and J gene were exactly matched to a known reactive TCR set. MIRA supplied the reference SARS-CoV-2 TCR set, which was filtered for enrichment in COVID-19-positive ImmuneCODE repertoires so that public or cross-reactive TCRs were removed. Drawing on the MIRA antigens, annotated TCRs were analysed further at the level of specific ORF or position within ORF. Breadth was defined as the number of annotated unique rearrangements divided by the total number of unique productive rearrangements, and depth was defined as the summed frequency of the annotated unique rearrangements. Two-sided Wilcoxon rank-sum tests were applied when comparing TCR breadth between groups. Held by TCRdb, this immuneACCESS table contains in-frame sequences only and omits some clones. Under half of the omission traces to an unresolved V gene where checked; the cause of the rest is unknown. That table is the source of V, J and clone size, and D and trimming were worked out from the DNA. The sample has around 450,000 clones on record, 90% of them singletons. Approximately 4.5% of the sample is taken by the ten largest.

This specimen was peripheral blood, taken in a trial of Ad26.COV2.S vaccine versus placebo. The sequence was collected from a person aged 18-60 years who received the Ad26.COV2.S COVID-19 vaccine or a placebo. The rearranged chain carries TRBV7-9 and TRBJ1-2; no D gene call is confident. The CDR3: CASSHNQRSYGYTF. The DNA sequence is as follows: TGTGCCAGCAGCCACAACCAACGGTCCTATGGCTACACCTTC.